A selection of T cell receptor beta chains follows, all from one sample in a study of blood T cell repertoires in COVID-19. Sequencing was performed with immunoSEQ multiplex PCR; in TCRdb, only in-frame clones are kept and a portion is missing. The table includes tens of thousands of clones, around 90% detected once. The source material was peripheral blood. The receptors stem from a human donor with active COVID-19. The donor label of this sample is uncertain. The CDR3 runs from the conserved cysteine through the conserved F or W. A D gene is named only where the DNA matches it firmly. Clone size is shown for a subset of rows, as once, few, many or a class of expanded clone.

TRBJ2-3	once	18	TRBD2	TRBV6-2/TRBV6-3	CASSSPASGGPSTDTQYF	TGTGCCAGCAGTTCCCCGGCTAGCGGGGGACCCAGCACAGATACGCAGTATTTT
TRBJ2-7	once	14	TRBD1	TRBV7-8	CASSSAGTGGEQYF	TGTGCCAGCAGCTCCGCCGGGACAGGGGGCGAGCAGTACTTC
TRBJ2-5	NA	16	TRBD2	TRBV10-3	CAISDPGGGHQETQYF	TGTGCCATCAGTGACCCAGGCGGGGGGCACCAAGAGACCCAGTACTTC
TRBJ2-3	NA	11	NA	TRBV21-1	CASHPPDTQYF	TGTGCCAGCCATCCCCCAGATACGCAGTATTTT
TRBJ2-1	NA	14	NA	TRBV6-2/TRBV6-3	CASSLGSWYNEQFF	TGTGCCAGCAGCCTAGGTAGCTGGTACAATGAGCAGTTCTTC
TRBJ2-7	NA	14	NA	TRBV6-6	CASSLDSITYEQYF	TGTGCCAGCAGTCTCGACAGCATCACCTACGAGCAGTACTTC
TRBJ2-7	NA	15	TRBD1	TRBV28	CASISPGTGGGEQYF	TGTGCCAGCATTTCTCCCGGGACAGGGGGTGGCGAGCAGTACTTC
TRBJ2-5	NA	14	TRBD1	TRBV10-3	CAISTDRVDETQYF	TGTGCCATCAGTACCGACAGGGTTGATGAGACCCAGTACTTC
TRBJ2-5	NA	16	NA	TRBV5-1	CASSSTRTPTAETQYF	TGCGCCAGCAGCTCGACTAGGACTCCCACTGCGGAGACCCAGTACTTC
TRBJ1-2	NA	13	NA	TRBV15	CATSTLGGSGYTF	TGTGCCACCAGCACTCTTGGCGGATCTGGCTACACCTTC
TRBJ2-4	NA	16	NA	TRBV7-8	CASSLSDWVAKNIQYF	TGTGCCAGCAGCTTATCCGACTGGGTAGCCAAAAACATTCAGTACTTC
TRBJ1-6	NA	16	NA	TRBV19	CASSVRDNSYNSPLHF	TGTGCCAGTAGTGTTAGGGACAACTCCTATAATTCACCCCTCCACTTT
TRBJ2-5	NA	14	TRBD2	TRBV5-4	CASSLGGGSWTQYF	TGTGCCAGCAGCCTTGGGGGGGGTTCGTGGACCCAGTACTTC
TRBJ2-1	NA	13	NA	TRBV14	CASSPTGGGEQFF	TGTGCCAGCAGCCCCACAGGGGGGGGTGAGCAGTTCTTC
TRBJ2-7	NA	17	TRBD1	TRBV19	CASSISLGQGKDYEQYF	TGTGCCAGTAGTATCTCACTGGGACAGGGCAAAGACTACGAGCAGTACTTC
TRBJ2-1	NA	16	TRBD2	TRBV19	CASSPRASGGRNEQFF	TGTGCCAGTAGTCCCCGGGCGAGCGGGGGAAGAAATGAGCAGTTCTTC
TRBJ2-1	NA	15	NA	TRBV6-5	CASTAYYPSYNEQFF	TGTGCCAGCACTGCCTACTACCCCTCCTACAATGAGCAGTTCTTC
TRBJ1-2	NA	15	TRBD1	TRBV18	CASSPKTGVDYGYTF	TGTGCCAGCTCACCAAAGACAGGGGTGGACTATGGCTACACCTTC
TRBJ1-1	NA	13	NA	TRBV5-1	CASSSGGQTEAFF	TGCGCCAGCAGCTCCGGGGGGCAGACTGAAGCTTTCTTT
TRBJ2-5	NA	15	NA	TRBV5-1	CASSSIIQVQETQYF	TGCGCCAGCAGCTCAATCATACAGGTCCAAGAGACCCAGTACTTC
TRBJ2-5	NA	14	NA	TRBV9	CASSVRLDAETQYF	TGTGCCAGCAGCGTGCGACTAGATGCGGAGACCCAGTACTTC
TRBJ2-2	few	15	NA	TRBV6-2/TRBV6-3	CASSQGRFNTGELFF	TGTGCCAGCAGTCAGGGGCGGTTTAACACCGGGGAGCTGTTTTTT
TRBJ2-6	NA	16	TRBD1	TRBV29-1	CSVDDRGRSGANVLTF	TGCAGCGTTGACGACAGGGGGCGATCTGGGGCCAACGTCCTGACTTTC
TRBJ1-1	once	14	NA	TRBV4-2	CASSPEGENTEAFF	TGTGCCAGCAGCCCCGAGGGAGAGAACACTGAAGCTTTCTTT
TRBJ1-2	NA	10	NA	TRBV20-1	CSSFNYGYTF	TGCAGTTCCTTTAACTATGGCTACACCTTC
TRBJ1-2	NA	15	TRBD1	TRBV4-2	CASSQDQNRGYGYTF	TGTGCCAGCAGCCAAGATCAGAACAGGGGCTATGGCTACACCTTC
TRBJ1-2	NA	15	TRBD1	TRBV6-1	CASSEARGRVYGYTF	TGTGCCAGCAGTGAAGCAAGGGGGCGGGTCTATGGCTACACCTTC
TRBJ2-7	NA	14	TRBD2	TRBV6-5	CASMRLAASYEQYF	TGTGCCAGCATGAGACTAGCGGCCTCCTACGAGCAGTACTTC